What follows are 7 T cell receptor beta chains derived from one specimen sequenced in a study of T-cell reconstitution after alpha-beta-depleted transplantation in children. A library of TCRbeta sequences, prepared with unique molecular identifiers, was generated. In TCRdb, the PCR reads were re-called with MiXCR into one record per CDR3 protein. The table has more than 150,000 distinct CDR3 sequences, approximately 14% seen once; the top ten hold 13%. The sample here was PBMCs from the stem cell graft donor, taken from the stem cell graft. These receptors originate from a human donor who donated a stem cell graft to a child with acute lymphoblastic leukemia.

This clonotype has ten or more counts. This rearrangement joins TRBV5-1 to TRBJ2-1; TRBD2 is a possible D gene (5 bases). V was clipped by 0 bases and J by 5 bases, with 6 bases between them. This CDR3 comprises 13 residues. Germline CDR1 SGHRS, CDR2 YFSETQ. Here the CDR3 DNA reads TGCGCCAGCAGCTTGGTACTAGACAATGAGCAGTTCTTC. Its protein is CASSLVLDNEQFF.

CDR3 bases: TGTGCCAGTAGCACCGCCCCGGGACAGGGGTCTTACCCCTCCTACGAGCAGTACTTC. It translates to CASSTAPGQGSYPSYEQYF. The chain links TRBV19 to TRBJ2-7; TRBD1 agrees at 10 bases. Losses at the gene ends were 6 bases for V and 0 bases for J; bases not matched to a gene: 17. Germline-derived CDR1 and CDR2 are LNHDA and SQIVND (reference sequence). The CDR3 is 19 amino acids. Combining the CDR3 with reference TRBV19 and TRBJ2-7 gives the whole variable domain DGGITQSPKYLFRKEGQNVTLSCEQNLNHDAMYWYRQDPGQGLRLIYYSQIVNDFQKGDIAEGYSVSREKKESFPLTVTSAQKNPTAFYLCASSTAPGQGSYPSYEQYFGPGTRLTVT.

The rearrangement uses TRBV23-1 and TRBJ2-7; 9 nucleotides align to TRBD2. TRBV23-1 falls under the ORF class, with uncertain function. With V trimmed by 2 bases and J by 0 bases, 11 bases remained unmatched. The CDR3 totals 18 residues. CDR3 region: CASSQTGKTSGSSYEQYF. The DNA for the CDR3 is TGCGCCAGCAGTCAAACAGGGAAGACTAGCGGCAGCTCCTACGAGCAGTACTTC.

The chain joins TRBV19 to TRBJ2-3; D gene unclear. From germline, CDR1 is LNHDA and CDR2 SQIVND (reference sequence). V was clipped by 8 bases and J by 2 bases, with 8 bases between them. The CDR3 spans 12 residues. This CDR3 reads CASFALTDTQYF. The CDR3 coding sequence is TGTGCCAGTTTTGCCCTCACAGATACGCAGTATTTT.

This clonotype has just a few counts. The rearrangement joins TRBV7-6 to TRBJ2-5; 12 nucleotides line up with TRBD2. J gave up 4 bases and V 7 bases, and 7 bases lay outside the gene matches. The CDR3 is 15 residues long. Germline V lookup: CDR1 SGHVS, CDR2 FNYEAQ. CDR3 sequence (DNA): TGTGCCAGCATCCCAAGGGGACTAGCGGGAGAGACCCAGTACTTC. It specifies CASIPRGLAGETQYF.

This clonotype was recorded at least ten times. The V and J genes are TRBV12-3 or TRBV12-4 and TRBJ1-1, with a tentative D call TRBD1 (6 bases). V lost 5 bases and J lost 4, with 14 bases in between. The CDR3 sequence is 14 residues long. This chain's CDR3 is CASSLPPRGTEAFF. CDR3 bases: TGTGCCAGCAGTCTACCCCCCAGGGGCACTGAAGCTTTCTTT.

This clonotype has a count of ten or more. This sequence joins TRBV25-1 and TRBJ1-1, with 7 bases that match TRBD1. The length of the CDR3 is 14 residues. After removal of 7 bases from V and 2 bases from J, the junction contained 7 bases not matched to a gene. Looked up from germline, CDR1 is MGHDK and CDR2 is SYGVNS. The CDR3 bases are TGTGCCAGCATTAAGACAGGGCTAAACACTGAAGCTTTCTTT. Translated: CASIKTGLNTEAFF.